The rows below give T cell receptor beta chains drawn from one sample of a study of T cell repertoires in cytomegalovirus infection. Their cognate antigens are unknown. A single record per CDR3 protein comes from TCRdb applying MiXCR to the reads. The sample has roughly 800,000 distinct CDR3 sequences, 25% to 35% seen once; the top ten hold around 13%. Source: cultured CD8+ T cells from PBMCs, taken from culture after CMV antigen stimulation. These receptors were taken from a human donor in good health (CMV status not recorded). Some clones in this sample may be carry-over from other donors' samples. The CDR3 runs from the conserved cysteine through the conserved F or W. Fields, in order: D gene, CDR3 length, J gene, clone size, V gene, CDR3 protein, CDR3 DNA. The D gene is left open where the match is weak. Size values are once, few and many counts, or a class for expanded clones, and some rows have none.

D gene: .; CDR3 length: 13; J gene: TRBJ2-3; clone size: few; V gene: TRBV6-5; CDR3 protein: CASTVGPQGTQYF; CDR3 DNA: TGTGCCAGCACAGTAGGGCCGCAAGGTACGCAGTATTTT
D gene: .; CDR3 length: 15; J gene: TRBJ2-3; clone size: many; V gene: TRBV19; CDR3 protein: CASSLRAGPTDTQYF; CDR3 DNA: TGTGCCAGTAGTTTGAGGGCGGGGCCCACAGATACGCAGTATTTT
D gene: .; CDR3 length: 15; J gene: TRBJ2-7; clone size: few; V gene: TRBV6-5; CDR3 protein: CASSYSGGYVYEQYF; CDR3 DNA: TGTGCCAGCAGTTACTCAGGGGGTTATGTGTACGAGCAGTACTTC
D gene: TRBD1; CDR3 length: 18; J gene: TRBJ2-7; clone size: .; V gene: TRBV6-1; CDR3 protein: CASSARIYLTGDSYEQYF; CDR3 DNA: TGTGCCAGCAGTGCCCGAATTTATTTGACAGGGGACTCCTACGAGCAGTACTTC
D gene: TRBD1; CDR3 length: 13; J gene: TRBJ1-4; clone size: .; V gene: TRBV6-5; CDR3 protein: CASREGAGEKLFF; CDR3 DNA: TGTGCCAGCAGGGAGGGGGCCGGAGAAAAACTGTTTTTT
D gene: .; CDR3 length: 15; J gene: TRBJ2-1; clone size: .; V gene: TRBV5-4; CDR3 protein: CASSSNSVPYNEQFF; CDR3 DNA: TGTGCCAGCAGCTCAAACAGCGTCCCCTACAATGAGCAGTTCTTC
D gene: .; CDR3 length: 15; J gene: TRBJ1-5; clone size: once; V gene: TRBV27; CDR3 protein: CASSLSWVADQPQHF; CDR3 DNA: TGTGCCAGCAGTTTATCGTGGGTGGCCGATCAGCCCCAGCATTTT
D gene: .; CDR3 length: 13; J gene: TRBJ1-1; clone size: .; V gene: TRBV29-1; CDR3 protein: CSVPDYRAGEAFF; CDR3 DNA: TGCAGCGTTCCAGACTACAGGGCTGGTGAAGCTTTCTTT
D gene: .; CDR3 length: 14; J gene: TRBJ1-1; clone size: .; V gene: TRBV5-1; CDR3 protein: CASSLVSLNTEAFF; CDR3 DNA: TGCGCCAGCAGCTTGGTTAGCCTGAACACTGAAGCTTTCTTT
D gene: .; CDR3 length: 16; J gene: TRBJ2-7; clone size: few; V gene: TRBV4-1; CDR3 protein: CASSQEPPEANYEQYF; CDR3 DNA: TGCGCCAGCAGCCAAGAGCCCCCGGAAGCGAACTACGAGCAGTACTTC
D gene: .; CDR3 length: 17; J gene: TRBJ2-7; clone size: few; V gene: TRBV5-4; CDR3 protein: CASSLWGEQGISYEQYF; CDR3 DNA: TGTGCCAGCAGTCTGTGGGGGGAACAGGGTATTTCCTACGAGCAGTACTTC
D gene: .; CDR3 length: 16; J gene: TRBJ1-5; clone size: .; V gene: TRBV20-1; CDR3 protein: CSARDSEGAGNQPQHF; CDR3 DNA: TGCAGTGCTAGAGATTCCGAAGGGGCGGGTAATCAGCCCCAGCATTTT